The subject of this entry is one T cell receptor beta chain. Whoever was chosen for sequencing had shown CD8+CD57+ cell expansion by flow cytometry. All patients were therapy-naive when blood was sampled. The sample belongs to a study of CD8+CD57+ T cells in acquired aplastic anemia. Looking at the study overall: The DNA of sorted CD4+ and CD8+ cells averaged approximately 2.9 ug.

Template material for TCR beta VDJ and CDR3 profiling consisted of genomic DNA. MiXCR, run by TCRdb on the reads, gives a single entry per CDR3 protein. The sample carries over 150,000 distinct CDR3 sequences, less than 60% recorded once. The CDR3 extends over 13 amino acids. V was pared by 5 bases and J by 2 bases, with 10 bases between. The germline CDR1 and CDR2 sequences are SNHLY and FYNNEI. Sequenced input: sorted CD4+, CD8+, or CD8+CD57+ T cells (not recorded which) from PBMCs. This rearrangement joins TRBV2 to TRBJ2-7, with D maybe TRBD1 (5 bases). The clonotype originates from a human donor with aplastic anemia. CDR3 in amino acids: CASSLTETYEQYF. The CDR3, as DNA: TGTGCCAGCAGTTTGACAGAAACCTACGAGCAGTACTTC.